The 7 T cell receptor beta chains below were found in one sample sequenced in a study of blood T cells in healthy people across ages. A second roughly 6 to 12 cycle PCR used barcoded and J-beta primers. One entry per CDR3 protein results from TCRdb running MiXCR on the 5' RACE reads. The sample contains 750,000 to 850,000 distinct CDR3 sequences, more than 20% of which appear only once. This sample was also put to use in a study of T cells of mothers and their children.

Sequenced input: blood. Every receptor here comes from a boy younger than 18 in good health.

In the case of this clonotype: Likely a read error: the CDR3 ends without its conserved phenylalanine or tryptophan. The chain recombines TRBV20-1 with TRBJ2-5; 10 bases match TRBD2. The germline V gene has CDR1 DFQATT and CDR2 SNEGSKA (reference sequence). This CDR3 has 15 amino acids. V lost 0 bases and J lost 7; bases outside the gene matches: 8. The CDR3 spells CSAREASGGSGTQYV. The DNA for the CDR3 is TGCAGTGCTAGAGAGGCTAGCGGGGGTAGTGGGACCCAGTACGTC.

This clonotype was observed a handful of times. The genes are TRBV27 and TRBJ1-2; D gene ambiguous. V was clipped by 3 bases and J by 6 bases, with 11 bases between them. The CDR3 runs to 13 residues. The germline V gene encodes CDR1 MNHEY and CDR2 SMNVEV (reference sequence). DNA for the CDR3: TGTGCCAGCAGTTTTACGGGGTGGGATGGCTACACCTTC. This codes for CASSFTGWDGYTF.

On this clonotype itself: At one of its ends the junction is not consistent with the germline gene, which may arise from a read error. V is TRBV4-3 and J is TRBJ1-1, with a possible D match to TRBD1 (5 bases). Germline CDR1 is LGHNA and CDR2 is YSLEER. The CDR3 runs 11 residues. CDR3 sequence (DNA): TGCGCCAGCAGCAACGGACAAGGGCGGAATTTT. This encodes CASSNGQGRNF.

The V gene is TRBV12-3 or TRBV12-4, the J gene TRBJ1-3; D not resolved. With 2 bases removed from V and 7 bases from J, the gap between germline ends came to 6 bases. The CDR3 is made up of 12 amino acids. This CDR3 reads CASSLMGNTIYF. CDR3 nucleotide sequence: TGTGCCAGCAGTTTAATGGGGAACACCATATATTTT.

This clonotype was counted at least ten times. The chain has TRBV12-3 or TRBV12-4 and TRBJ1-2, with D possibly being TRBD1 (5 bases). This CDR3 is built from 12 residues. The germline V and J ends were trimmed by 6 bases and 5 bases, with 10 bases remaining between them. The CDR3 loop reads CASSLTGYGYTF. The DNA of the CDR3 is TGTGCCAGCAGCCTCACAGGATATGGCTACACCTTC.

The genes are TRBV25-1 and TRBJ2-5; D is perhaps TRBD2 (7 bases). V dropped 4 bases and J dropped 5 bases, with 14 bases sitting between them. This CDR3 comprises 14 residues. In germline, CDR1 is MGHDK, CDR2 SYGVNS. The CDR3 DNA sequence: TGTGCCAGCAGTGGTTGGGGGCGGGGGGAGACCCAGTACTTC. As protein: CASSGWGRGETQYF. Full variable domain (rest looked up from reference TRBV25-1 and TRBJ2-5): EADIYQTPRYLVIGTGKKITLECSQTMGHDKMYWYQQDPGMELHLIHYSYGVNSTEKGDLSSESTVSRIRTEHFPLTLESARPSHTSQYLCASSGWGRGETQYFGPGTRLLVL.

There are a few counts of this clonotype. The V call is TRBV7-3, the J call TRBJ2-5; D is uncertain. The DNA matches TRBJ2-1 better at its end, which makes the J call doubtful. Looked up from germline, CDR1 is SGHTA and CDR2 is FQGTGA. This CDR3 contains 14 residues. In DNA, the CDR3 is TGTGCCAGCAGCTGGCGACCCGCCTACAATGAGCAGTTCTTC. Translation: CASSWRPAYNEQFF.